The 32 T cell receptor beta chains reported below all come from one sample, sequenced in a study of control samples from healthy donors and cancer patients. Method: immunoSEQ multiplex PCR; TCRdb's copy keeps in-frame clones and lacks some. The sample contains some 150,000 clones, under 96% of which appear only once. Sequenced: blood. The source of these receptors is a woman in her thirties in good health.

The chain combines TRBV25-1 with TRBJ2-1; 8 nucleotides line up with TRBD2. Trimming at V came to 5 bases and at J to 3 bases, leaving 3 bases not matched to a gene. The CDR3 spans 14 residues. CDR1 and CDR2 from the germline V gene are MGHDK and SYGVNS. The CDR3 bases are TGTGCCAGCAGTCAGGGGACTAGCTACAATGAGCAGTTCTTC. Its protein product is CASSQGTSYNEQFF.

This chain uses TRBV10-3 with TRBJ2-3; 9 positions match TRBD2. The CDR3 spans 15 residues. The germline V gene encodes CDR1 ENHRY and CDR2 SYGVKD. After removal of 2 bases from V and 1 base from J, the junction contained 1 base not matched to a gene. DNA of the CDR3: TGTGCCATCAGTGAGCTAGCGGGGCGCACAGATACGCAGTATTTT. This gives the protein CAISELAGRTDTQYF.

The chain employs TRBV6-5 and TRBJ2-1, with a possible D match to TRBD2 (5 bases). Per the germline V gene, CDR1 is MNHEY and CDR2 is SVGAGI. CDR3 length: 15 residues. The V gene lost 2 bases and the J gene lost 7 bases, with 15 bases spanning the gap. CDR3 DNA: TGTGCCAGCAGTTACGCTCAGGAGGTTATGAATGAGCAGTTCTTC. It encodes CASSYAQEVMNEQFF.

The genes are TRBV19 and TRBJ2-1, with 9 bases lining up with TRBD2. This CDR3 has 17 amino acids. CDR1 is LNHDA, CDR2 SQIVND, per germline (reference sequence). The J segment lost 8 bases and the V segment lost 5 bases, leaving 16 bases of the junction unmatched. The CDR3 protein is CASSLPRGGRAGHEQFF. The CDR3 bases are TGTGCCAGTAGTCTCCCACGGGGCGGGAGGGCCGGGCATGAGCAGTTCTTC.

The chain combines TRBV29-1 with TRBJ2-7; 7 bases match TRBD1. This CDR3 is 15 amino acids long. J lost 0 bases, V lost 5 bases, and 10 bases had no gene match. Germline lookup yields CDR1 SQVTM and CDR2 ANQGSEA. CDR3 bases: TGCAGCGTTCCAAGGGGACAGCGGATCTCCTACGAGCAGTACTTC. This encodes CSVPRGQRISYEQYF.

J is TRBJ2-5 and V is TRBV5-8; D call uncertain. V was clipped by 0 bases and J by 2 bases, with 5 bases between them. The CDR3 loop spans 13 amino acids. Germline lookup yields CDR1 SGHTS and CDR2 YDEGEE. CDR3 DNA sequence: TGTGCCAGCAGCTTGGCATGGCAAGAGACCCAGTACTTC. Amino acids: CASSLAWQETQYF.

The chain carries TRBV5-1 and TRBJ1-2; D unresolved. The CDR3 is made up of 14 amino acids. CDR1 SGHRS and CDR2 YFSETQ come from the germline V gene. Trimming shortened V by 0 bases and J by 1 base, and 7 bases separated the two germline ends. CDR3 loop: CASSLGRFNYGYTF. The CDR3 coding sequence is TGCGCCAGCAGCTTGGGACGGTTTAACTATGGCTACACCTTC.

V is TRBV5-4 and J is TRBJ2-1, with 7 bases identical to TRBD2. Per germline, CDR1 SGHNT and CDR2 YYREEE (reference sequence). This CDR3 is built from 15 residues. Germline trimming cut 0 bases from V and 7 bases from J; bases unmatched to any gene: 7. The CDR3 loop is CASSLGGRGGNEQFF. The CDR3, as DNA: TGTGCCAGCAGCTTGGGAGGGAGGGGAGGGAATGAGCAGTTCTTC.

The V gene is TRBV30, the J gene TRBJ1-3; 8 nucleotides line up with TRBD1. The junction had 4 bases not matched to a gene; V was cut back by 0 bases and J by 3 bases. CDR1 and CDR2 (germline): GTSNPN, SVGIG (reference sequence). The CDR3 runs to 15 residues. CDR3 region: CAWSVGQGGGNTIYF. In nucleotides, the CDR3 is TGTGCCTGGAGTGTAGGACAGGGAGGTGGAAACACCATATATTTT.

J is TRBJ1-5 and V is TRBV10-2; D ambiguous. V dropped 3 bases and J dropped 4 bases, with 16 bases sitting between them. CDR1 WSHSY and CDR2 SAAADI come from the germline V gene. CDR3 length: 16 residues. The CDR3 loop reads CASSESTVTRNQPQHF. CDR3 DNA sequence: TGCGCCAGCAGTGAAAGCACTGTAACGCGGAATCAGCCCCAGCATTTT.

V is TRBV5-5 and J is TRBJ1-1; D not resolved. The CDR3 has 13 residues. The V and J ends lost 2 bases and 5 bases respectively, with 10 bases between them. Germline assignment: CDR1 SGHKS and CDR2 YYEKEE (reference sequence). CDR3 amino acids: CASSFLVETEAFF. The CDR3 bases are TGTGCCAGCAGCTTCTTGGTGGAGACTGAAGCTTTCTTT.

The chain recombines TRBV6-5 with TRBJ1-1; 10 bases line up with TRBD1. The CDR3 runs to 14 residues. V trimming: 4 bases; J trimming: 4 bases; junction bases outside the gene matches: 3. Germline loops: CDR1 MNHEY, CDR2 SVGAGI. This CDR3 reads CASSSGTGATEAFF. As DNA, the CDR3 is TGTGCCAGCAGTTCCGGGACAGGGGCCACTGAAGCTTTCTTT.

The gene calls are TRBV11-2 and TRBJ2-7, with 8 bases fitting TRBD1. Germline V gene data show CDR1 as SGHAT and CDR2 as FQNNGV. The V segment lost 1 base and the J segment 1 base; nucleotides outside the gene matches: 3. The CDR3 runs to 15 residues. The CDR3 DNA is TGTGCCAGCAGCTTAGCAGGACAGGGTTCCTACGAGCAGTACTTC. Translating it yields CASSLAGQGSYEQYF.

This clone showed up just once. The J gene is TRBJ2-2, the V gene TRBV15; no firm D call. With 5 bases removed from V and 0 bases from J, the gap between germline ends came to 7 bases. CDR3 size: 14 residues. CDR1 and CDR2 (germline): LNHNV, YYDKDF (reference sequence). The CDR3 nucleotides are TGTGCCACCAGCCCGTTGACGAACACCGGGGAGCTGTTTTTT. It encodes CATSPLTNTGELFF.

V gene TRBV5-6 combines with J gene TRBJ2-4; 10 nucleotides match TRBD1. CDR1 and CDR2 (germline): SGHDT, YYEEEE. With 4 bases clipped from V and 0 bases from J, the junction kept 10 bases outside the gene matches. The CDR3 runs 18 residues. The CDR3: CASSRVLTGGLAKNIQYF. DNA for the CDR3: TGTGCCAGCAGCCGAGTGTTGACAGGGGGCCTAGCCAAAAACATTCAGTACTTC.

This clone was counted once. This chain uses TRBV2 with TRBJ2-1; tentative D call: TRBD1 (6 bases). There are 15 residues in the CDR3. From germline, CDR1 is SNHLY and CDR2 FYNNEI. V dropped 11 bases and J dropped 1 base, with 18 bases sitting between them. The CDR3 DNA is TGTGCCGGAGCCAGGGGCCGCGATTCCTACAATGAGCAGTTCTTC. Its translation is CAGARGRDSYNEQFF.

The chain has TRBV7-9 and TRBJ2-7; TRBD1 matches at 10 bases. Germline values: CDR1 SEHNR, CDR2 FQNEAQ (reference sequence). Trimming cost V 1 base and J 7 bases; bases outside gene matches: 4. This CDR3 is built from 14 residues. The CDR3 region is CASSLVTGGGEQYF. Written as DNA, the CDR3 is TGTGCCAGCAGCTTAGTGACAGGGGGCGGAGAGCAGTACTTC.

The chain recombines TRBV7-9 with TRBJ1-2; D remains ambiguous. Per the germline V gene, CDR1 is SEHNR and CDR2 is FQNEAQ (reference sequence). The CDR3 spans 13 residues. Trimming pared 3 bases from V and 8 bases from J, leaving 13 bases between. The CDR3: CASSFRPERGYTF. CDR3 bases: TGTGCCAGCAGCTTCCGGCCCGAACGCGGCTACACCTTC.

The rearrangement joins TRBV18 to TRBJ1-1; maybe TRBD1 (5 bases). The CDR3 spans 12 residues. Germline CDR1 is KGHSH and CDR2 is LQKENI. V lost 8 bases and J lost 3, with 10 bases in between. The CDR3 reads CASGQGYTEAFF. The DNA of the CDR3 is TGTGCCAGCGGTCAGGGATACACTGAAGCTTTCTTT.

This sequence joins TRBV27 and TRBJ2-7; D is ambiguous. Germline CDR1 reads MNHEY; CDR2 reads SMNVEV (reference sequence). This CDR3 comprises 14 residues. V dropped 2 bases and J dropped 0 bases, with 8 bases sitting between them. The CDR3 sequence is CASSLVGSSYEQYF. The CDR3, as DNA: TGTGCCAGCAGTTTAGTAGGTAGCTCCTACGAGCAGTACTTC.

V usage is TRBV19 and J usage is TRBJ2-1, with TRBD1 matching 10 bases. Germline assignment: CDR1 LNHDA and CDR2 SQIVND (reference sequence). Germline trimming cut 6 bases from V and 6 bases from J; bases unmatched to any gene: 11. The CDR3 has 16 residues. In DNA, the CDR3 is TGTGCCAGTAGCCTGGGGGGGACAGGGGTGATCAATGAGCAGTTCTTC. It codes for CASSLGGTGVINEQFF. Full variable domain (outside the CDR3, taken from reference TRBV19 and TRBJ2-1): DGGITQSPKYLFRKEGQNVTLSCEQNLNHDAMYWYRQDPGQGLRLIYYSQIVNDFQKGDIAEGYSVSREKKESFPLTVTSAQKNPTAFYLCASSLGGTGVINEQFFGPGTRLTVL.

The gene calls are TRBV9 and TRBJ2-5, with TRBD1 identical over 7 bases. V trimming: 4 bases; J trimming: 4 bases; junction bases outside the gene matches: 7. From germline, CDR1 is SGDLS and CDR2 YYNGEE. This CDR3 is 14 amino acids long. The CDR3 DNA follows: TGTGCCAGCAGCCTGACAGGGTCTCGAGAGACCCAGTACTTC. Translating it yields CASSLTGSRETQYF.

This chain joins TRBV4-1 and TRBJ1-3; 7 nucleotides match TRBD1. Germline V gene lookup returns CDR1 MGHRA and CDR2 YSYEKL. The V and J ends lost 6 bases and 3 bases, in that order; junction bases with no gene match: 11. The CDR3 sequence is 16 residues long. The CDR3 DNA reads TGCGCCAGCAGACAGACAGGGCAGGAGCTTGGAAACACCATATATTTT. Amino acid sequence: CASRQTGQELGNTIYF.

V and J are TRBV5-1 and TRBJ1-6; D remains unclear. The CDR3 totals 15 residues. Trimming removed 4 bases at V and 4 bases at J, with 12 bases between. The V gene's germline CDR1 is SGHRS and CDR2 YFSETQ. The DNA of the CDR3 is TGCGCCAGCAGCGCCCGTGAGGTTTATAATTCACCCCTCCACTTT. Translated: CASSAREVYNSPLHF.

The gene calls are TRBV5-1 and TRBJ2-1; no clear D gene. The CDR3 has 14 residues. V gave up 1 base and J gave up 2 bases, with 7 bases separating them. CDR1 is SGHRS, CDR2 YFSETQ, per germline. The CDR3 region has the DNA TGCGCCAGCAGCTTGCCGGTAGCCTACAATGAGCAGTTCTTC. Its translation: CASSLPVAYNEQFF.

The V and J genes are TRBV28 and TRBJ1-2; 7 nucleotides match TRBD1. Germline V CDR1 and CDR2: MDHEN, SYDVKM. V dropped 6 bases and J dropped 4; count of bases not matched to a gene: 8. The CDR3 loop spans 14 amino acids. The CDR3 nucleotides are TGTGCCAGCAGCCATGACAGGGTAGGCTATGGCTACACCTTC. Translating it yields CASSHDRVGYGYTF.

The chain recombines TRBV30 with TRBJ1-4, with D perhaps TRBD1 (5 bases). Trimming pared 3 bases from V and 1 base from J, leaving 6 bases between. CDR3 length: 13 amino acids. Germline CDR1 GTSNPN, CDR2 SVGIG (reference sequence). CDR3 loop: CAWSTGTNEKLFF. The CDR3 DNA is TGTGCCTGGAGCACAGGAACTAATGAAAAACTGTTTTTT.

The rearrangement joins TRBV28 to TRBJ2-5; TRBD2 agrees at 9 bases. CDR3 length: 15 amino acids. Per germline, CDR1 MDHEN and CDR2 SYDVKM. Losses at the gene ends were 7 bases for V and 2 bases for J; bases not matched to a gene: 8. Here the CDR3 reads CASKEWAGGQETQYF. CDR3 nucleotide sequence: TGTGCCAGCAAGGAATGGGCGGGGGGGCAAGAGACCCAGTACTTC.

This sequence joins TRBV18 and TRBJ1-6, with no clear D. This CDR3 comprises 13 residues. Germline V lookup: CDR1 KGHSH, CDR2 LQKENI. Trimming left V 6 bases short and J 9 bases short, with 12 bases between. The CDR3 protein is CASSLDRFSPLHF. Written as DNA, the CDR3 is TGTGCCAGCTCTCTCGACCGATTTTCACCCCTCCACTTT.

CDR3 bases: TGTGCCAGCCAACGGGACGCTAGCTCCTACGAGCAGTACTTC. Amino acid sequence: CASQRDASSYEQYF. J is TRBJ2-7 and V is TRBV18; D may be TRBD1 or TRBD2 (5 bases each). The V gene lost 8 bases and the J gene lost 0 bases, with 14 bases spanning the gap. The CDR3 consists of 14 residues. In germline, CDR1 is KGHSH, CDR2 LQKENI. Based on the CDR3 plus reference TRBV18 and TRBJ2-7, the full variable domain is NAGVMQNPRHLVRRRGQEARLRCSPMKGHSHVYWYRQLPEEGLKFMVYLQKENIIDESGMPKERFSAEFPKEGPSILRIQQVVRGDSAAYFCASQRDASSYEQYFGPGTRLTVT.

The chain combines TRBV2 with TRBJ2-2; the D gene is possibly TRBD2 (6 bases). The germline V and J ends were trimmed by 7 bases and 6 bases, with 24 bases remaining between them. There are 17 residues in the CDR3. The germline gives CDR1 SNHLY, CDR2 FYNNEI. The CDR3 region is CASTQGRISGVSGELFF. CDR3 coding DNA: TGTGCCAGCACCCAAGGGAGGATTAGCGGAGTTTCCGGGGAGCTGTTTTTT. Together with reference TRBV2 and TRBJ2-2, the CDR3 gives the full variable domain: EPEVTQTPSHQVTQMGQEVILRCVPISNHLYFYWYRQILGQKVEFLVSFYNNEISEKSEIFDDQFSVERPDGSNFTLKIRSTKLEDSAMYFCASTQGRISGVSGELFFGEGSRLTVL.

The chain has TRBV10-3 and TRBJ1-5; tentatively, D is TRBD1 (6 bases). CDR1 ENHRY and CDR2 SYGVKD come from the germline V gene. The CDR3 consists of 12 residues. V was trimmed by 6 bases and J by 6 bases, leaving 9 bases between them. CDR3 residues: CAISPTGQPQHF. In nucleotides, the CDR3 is TGTGCCATCAGCCCGACAGGTCAGCCCCAGCATTTT.